This TCR beta chain is drawn from a study of beta chain features in type 1 diabetes. Study-level results: Within each of all four CD4+ subsets, Type 1 diabetes patients had TCRB CDR3s that were moderately but significantly shorter. A pattern of fewer insertions and more deletions at VDJ junctions was seen in type 1 diabetes patients.

In regard to this clone: What it binds is not known.

Germline lookup yields CDR1 SEHNR and CDR2 FQNEAQ (reference sequence). Trimming at V came to 0 bases and at J to 4 bases, leaving 3 bases not matched to a gene. CDR3 length equals 15 residues. It was one heparinised blood draw, averaging about 116 mL, that each donor gave. The investigators reverse transcribed all of the isolated RNA, so they sequenced expressed TCRB transcripts. Regulatory, naive and central memory T cell samples averaged approximately 3.8 million reads. Libraries were prepared by immunoSEQ multiplex PCR; TCRdb keeps only in-frame clonotypes and omits some of them. The table lists about 220,000 clones, about a tenth of them singletons.

This clonotype was obtained from a man aged 18 to 29 in good health. Source material: central memory CD4+ T cells from blood. V and J are TRBV7-9 and TRBJ1-2; TRBD1 aligns across 9 bases. In nucleotides, the CDR3 is TGTGCCAGCAGCTTAGCAGCGGACAGGGGCTATGGCTACACCTTC. This codes for CASSLAADRGYGYTF.